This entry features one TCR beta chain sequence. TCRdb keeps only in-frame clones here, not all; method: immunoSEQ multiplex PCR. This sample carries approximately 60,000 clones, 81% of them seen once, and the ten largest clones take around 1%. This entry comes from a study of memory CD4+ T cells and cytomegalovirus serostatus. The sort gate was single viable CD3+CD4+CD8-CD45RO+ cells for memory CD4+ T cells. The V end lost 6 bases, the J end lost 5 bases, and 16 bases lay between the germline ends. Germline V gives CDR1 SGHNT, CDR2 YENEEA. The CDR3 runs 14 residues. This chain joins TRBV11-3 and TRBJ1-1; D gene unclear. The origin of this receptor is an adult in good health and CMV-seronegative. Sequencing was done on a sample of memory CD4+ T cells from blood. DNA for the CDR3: TGTGCCAGCAGTCGTTCGGAGGTGGGGACTGAAGCTTTCTTT. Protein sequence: CASSRSEVGTEAFF.